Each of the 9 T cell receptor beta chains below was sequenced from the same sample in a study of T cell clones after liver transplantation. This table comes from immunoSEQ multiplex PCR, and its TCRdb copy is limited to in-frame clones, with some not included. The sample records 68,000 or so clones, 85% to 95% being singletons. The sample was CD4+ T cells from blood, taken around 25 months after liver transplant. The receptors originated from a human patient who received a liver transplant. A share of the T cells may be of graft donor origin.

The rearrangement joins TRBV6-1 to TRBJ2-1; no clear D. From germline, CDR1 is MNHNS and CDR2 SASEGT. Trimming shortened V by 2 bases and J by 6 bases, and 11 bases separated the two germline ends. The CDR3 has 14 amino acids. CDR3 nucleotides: TGTGCCAGCAGTGAAAATACGAGGCTCAATGAGCAGTTCTTC. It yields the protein CASSENTRLNEQFF.

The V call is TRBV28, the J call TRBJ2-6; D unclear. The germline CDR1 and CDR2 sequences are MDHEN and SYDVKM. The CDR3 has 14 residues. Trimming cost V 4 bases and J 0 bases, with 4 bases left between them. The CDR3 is CASSSDSGANVLTF. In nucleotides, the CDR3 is TGTGCCAGCAGTTCGGACTCTGGGGCCAACGTCCTGACTTTC.

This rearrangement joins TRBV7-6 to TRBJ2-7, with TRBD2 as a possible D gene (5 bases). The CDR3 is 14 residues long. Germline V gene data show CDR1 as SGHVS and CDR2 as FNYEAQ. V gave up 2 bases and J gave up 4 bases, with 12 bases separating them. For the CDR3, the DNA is TGTGCCAGCAGCTTAAGCGGAACCCAGTACGAGCAGTACTTC. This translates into CASSLSGTQYEQYF.

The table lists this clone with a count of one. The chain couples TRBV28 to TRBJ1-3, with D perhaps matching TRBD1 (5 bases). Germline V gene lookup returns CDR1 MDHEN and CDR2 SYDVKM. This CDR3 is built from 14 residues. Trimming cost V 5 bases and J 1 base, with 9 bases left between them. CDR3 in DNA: TGTGCCAGCAGTGCGGGGCTTTCTGGAAACACCATATATTTT. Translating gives CASSAGLSGNTIYF.

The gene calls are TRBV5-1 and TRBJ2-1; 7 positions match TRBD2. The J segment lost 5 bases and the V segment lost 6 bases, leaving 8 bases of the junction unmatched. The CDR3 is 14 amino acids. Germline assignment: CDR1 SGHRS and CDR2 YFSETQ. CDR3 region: CASTLRGVNNEQFF. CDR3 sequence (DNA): TGCGCCAGCACCTTACGGGGGGTGAACAATGAGCAGTTCTTC.

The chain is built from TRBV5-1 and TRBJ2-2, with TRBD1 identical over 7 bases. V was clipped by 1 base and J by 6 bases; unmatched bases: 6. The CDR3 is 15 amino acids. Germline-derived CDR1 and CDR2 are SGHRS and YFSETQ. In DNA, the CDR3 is TGCGCCAGCAGCTTGAAAGGGGGCATGGCCGGGGAGCTGTTTTTT. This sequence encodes CASSLKGGMAGELFF.

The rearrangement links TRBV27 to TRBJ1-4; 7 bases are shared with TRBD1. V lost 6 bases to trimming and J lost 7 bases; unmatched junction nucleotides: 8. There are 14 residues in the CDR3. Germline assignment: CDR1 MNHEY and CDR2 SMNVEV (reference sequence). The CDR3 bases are TGTGCCAGCAGACCAAACCAGGGGGGTGAAAAACTGTTTTTT. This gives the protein CASRPNQGGEKLFF. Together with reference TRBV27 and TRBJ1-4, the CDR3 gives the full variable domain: EAQVTQNPRYLITVTGKKLTVTCSQNMNHEYMSWYRQDPGLGLRQIYYSMNVEVTDKGDVPEGYKVSRKEKRNFPLILESPSPNQTSLYFCASRPNQGGEKLFFGSGTQLSVL.

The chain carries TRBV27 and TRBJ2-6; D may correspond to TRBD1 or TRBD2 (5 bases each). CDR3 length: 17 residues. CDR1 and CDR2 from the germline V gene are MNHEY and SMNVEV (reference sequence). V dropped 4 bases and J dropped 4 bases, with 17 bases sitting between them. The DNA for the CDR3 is TGTGCCAGCAGTTCACTCCCGGGGCTAGGGGGGGCCAACGTCCTGACTTTC. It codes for CASSSLPGLGGANVLTF.

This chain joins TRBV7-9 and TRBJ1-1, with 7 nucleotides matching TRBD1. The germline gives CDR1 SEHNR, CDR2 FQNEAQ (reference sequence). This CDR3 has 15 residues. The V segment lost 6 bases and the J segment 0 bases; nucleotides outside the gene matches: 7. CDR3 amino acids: CASSPGGSMNTEAFF. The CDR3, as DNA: TGTGCCAGCAGTCCAGGGGGTAGCATGAACACTGAAGCTTTCTTT.